Below are 19 T cell receptor beta chains sequenced from a single sample in a study of blood T cell repertoires in COVID-19. TCRdb's table, derived via immunoSEQ multiplex PCR, lists solely in-frame clones and lacks some. Of around 160,000 clones in the sample, roughly 84% are singletons; the top ten hold 35% to 40%. Sequencing used peripheral blood. Receptors were obtained from a human donor in a cohort sampled during active COVID-19.

This chain links TRBV7-2 with TRBJ2-5; 8 bases are shared with TRBD1. Germline CDR1 is SGHTA and CDR2 is FQGNSA. CDR3 size: 16 residues. The ends lost 2 bases at V and 5 bases at J; junction bases unmatched: 10. The chain's CDR3 is CASSLFPGGMSETQYF. The CDR3 nucleotides are TGTGCCAGCAGCTTATTCCCAGGGGGCATGTCGGAGACCCAGTACTTC.

The rearrangement joins TRBV18 to TRBJ1-1; possible D gene TRBD1, 5 bases. Deletions cut 3 bases from V and 5 bases from J, with 13 bases between. Germline V gene data show CDR1 as KGHSH and CDR2 as LQKENI. The CDR3 sequence is 14 residues long. The CDR3 DNA reads as TGTGCCAGCTCACCCCCCCTAGGGGAAACTGAAGCTTTCTTT. It is translated as CASSPPLGETEAFF. The complete variable domain, with remaining parts taken from reference TRBV18 and TRBJ1-1, reads NAGVMQNPRHLVRRRGQEARLRCSPMKGHSHVYWYRQLPEEGLKFMVYLQKENIIDESGMPKERFSAEFPKEGPSILRIQQVVRGDSAAYFCASSPPLGETEAFFGQGTRLTVV.

The rearrangement joins TRBV6-5 to TRBJ1-6, with D maybe TRBD1 (5 bases). Germline loops: CDR1 MNHEY, CDR2 SVGAGI. CDR3 size: 12 residues. Trimming took off 11 bases at V and 10 bases at J, with 15 bases between the two ends. The CDR3 DNA reads as TGTGCCGGCGGGACCCTGTCCTCACCCCTCCACTTT. It is translated as CAGGTLSSPLHF.

The chain combines TRBV27 with TRBJ1-5; 7 bases match TRBD1. V shed 5 bases, J shed 2 bases, and the junction held 3 bases outside the gene matches. Germline assignment: CDR1 MNHEY and CDR2 SMNVEV (reference sequence). CDR3 size: 14 residues. The CDR3 loop is CASSLTGGNQPQHF. The CDR3, as DNA: TGTGCCAGCAGTCTTACAGGGGGCAATCAGCCCCAGCATTTT.

The rearrangement joins TRBV9 to TRBJ2-2; D may be TRBD1 (5 bases). The CDR3 extends over 16 amino acids. V gave up 3 bases and J gave up 4 bases, with 16 bases separating them. Germline CDR1 reads SGDLS; CDR2 reads YYNGEE. The CDR3 spells CASSAQGRKGTGELFF. CDR3 DNA sequence: TGTGCCAGCAGCGCCCAGGGCAGGAAGGGCACCGGGGAGCTGTTTTTT.

V usage is TRBV10-3 and J usage is TRBJ1-2, with D maybe TRBD1 (5 bases). Trimming removed 0 bases from V and 4 bases from J, with 12 bases in between. This CDR3 comprises 15 residues. The germline gives CDR1 ENHRY, CDR2 SYGVKD. The CDR3 region has the DNA TGTGCCATCAGTGAGTCGGGAGGGGTTCCCTATGGCTACACCTTC. It is translated as CAISESGGVPYGYTF.

V and J are TRBV7-9 and TRBJ1-6; 11 bases are shared with TRBD1. This CDR3 spans 16 amino acids. Looked up from germline, CDR1 is SEHNR and CDR2 is FQNEAQ (reference sequence). The ends lost 2 bases at V and 7 bases at J; junction bases unmatched: 4. CDR3 sequence reads: CASSLRGQGVNSPLHF. In nucleotides, the CDR3 is TGTGCCAGCAGCTTAAGGGGACAGGGGGTGAATTCACCCCTCCACTTT.

The chain carries TRBV11-2 and TRBJ2-3; 11 bases map to TRBD2. This CDR3 spans 19 amino acids. V was pared by 2 bases and J by 5 bases, with 15 bases of the junction left unmatched. Germline-derived CDR1 and CDR2 are SGHAT and FQNNGV. The CDR3 protein is CASSLLPGLAAPERDTQYF. CDR3 coding DNA: TGTGCCAGCAGCTTATTGCCGGGACTAGCGGCCCCGGAGAGAGATACGCAGTATTTT.

This chain links TRBV3-1 (or the pseudogene TRBV3-2) with TRBJ2-1; 11 positions agree with TRBD2. The CDR3 extends over 18 amino acids. Trimming at V came to 6 bases and at J to 2 bases, leaving 12 bases not matched to a gene. Germline assignment: CDR1 LGHDT and CDR2 YNNKEL (reference sequence). The CDR3, as DNA: TGTGCCAGCAGACCTAGCGGGGGGCCATTTCATACCTACAATGAGCAGTTCTTC. Protein product: CASRPSGGPFHTYNEQFF.

J is TRBJ2-7 and V is TRBV19; possible D gene TRBD1, 6 bases. V was cut by 3 bases and J by 6 bases, with 15 bases left in between. The CDR3 totals 14 residues. CDR1 and CDR2 (germline): LNHDA, SQIVND (reference sequence). In DNA form, the CDR3 reads TGTGCCAGTAGTATTGAGGGCAGGGGTTCCGAGCAGTACTTC. This codes for CASSIEGRGSEQYF.

The CDR3 DNA follows: TGTGCCAGCAGCCTACAGGGTACCAATCAGCCCCAGCATTTT. It encodes CASSLQGTNQPQHF. This sequence joins TRBV3-1 (or the pseudogene TRBV3-2) and TRBJ1-5; the D gene is possibly TRBD1 (6 bases). The CDR3 has 14 amino acids. V was shortened by 4 bases and J by 3 bases, with 10 bases between the two germline ends. Germline V lookup: CDR1 LGHDT, CDR2 YNNKEL (reference sequence).

This chain joins TRBV7-2 and TRBJ2-5; 11 nucleotides match TRBD1. The CDR3 sequence is 15 residues long. CDR1 is SGHTA and CDR2 is FQGNSA in the germline V gene. V was pared by 1 base and J by 6 bases, with 4 bases of the junction left unmatched. CDR3 sequence (DNA): TGTGCCAGCAGCTTAGGGACAGGGGGCGCAAAGACCCAGTACTTC. Translating gives CASSLGTGGAKTQYF.

This chain uses TRBV4-2 with TRBJ2-3; D gene unclear. V lost 0 bases and J lost 2, with 18 bases in between. CDR1 is LGHNA, CDR2 YNFKEQ, per germline. The CDR3 is 18 amino acids. The CDR3 region is CASSQDPSAARPTDTQYF. The CDR3 DNA reads as TGTGCCAGCAGCCAAGACCCTTCGGCAGCGAGACCCACAGATACGCAGTATTTT.

This chain uses TRBV6-5 with TRBJ2-1; 11 bases are shared with TRBD2. The CDR3 has 15 residues. J gave up 4 bases and V 6 bases, and 5 bases lay outside the gene matches. Per germline, CDR1 MNHEY and CDR2 SVGAGI. This chain's CDR3 is CASSRVAGGYNEQFF. The CDR3, as DNA: TGTGCCAGCAGCCGAGTAGCGGGGGGGTACAATGAGCAGTTCTTC.

This clone appeared once. V is TRBV29-1 and J is TRBJ2-7, with TRBD1 matching over 7 bases. The CDR3 totals 12 residues. Germline values: CDR1 SQVTM, CDR2 ANQGSEA. The ends lost 5 bases at V and 0 bases at J; junction bases unmatched: 1. The CDR3 loop is CSVRDSSYEQYF. The CDR3 DNA is TGCAGCGTTAGGGACAGCTCCTACGAGCAGTACTTC.

A remark on this clone: Mismatch with germline at one junction end may stem from a read error. The gene calls are TRBV7-6 and TRBJ2-7; 7 bases map to TRBD2. The CDR3 spans 11 residues. CDR1 and CDR2 from the germline V gene are SGHVS and FNYEAQ. The CDR3 DNA sequence: TGTGCCAGCAGCTTGCCAGCGGGGCAGACCTTC. Its translation: CASSLPAGQTF.

The V and J genes are TRBV7-9 and TRBJ2-2, with D possibly matching TRBD2 (6 bases). This CDR3 has 13 amino acids. CDR1 and CDR2 from the germline V gene are SEHNR and FQNEAQ (reference sequence). V was pared by 3 bases and J by 8 bases, with 10 bases between. CDR3 DNA sequence: TGTGCCAGCAGCTTCCCGGGAGATGGGGAGCTGTTTTTT. Translated: CASSFPGDGELFF. Full variable domain (missing parts from reference TRBV7-9 and TRBJ2-2): DTGVSQNPRHKITKRGQNVTFRCDPISEHNRLYWYRQTLGQGPEFLTYFQNEAQLEKSRLLSDRFSAERPKGSFSTLEIQRTEQGDSAMYLCASSFPGDGELFFGEGSRLTVL.

The chain combines TRBV12-3 or TRBV12-4 with TRBJ1-2; D not resolved. Trimming took 8 bases from V and 8 from J, leaving 18 bases between them. There are 13 residues in the CDR3. CDR3 nucleotides: TGTGCCAGCTCCCTGGAGGGCCCCAGCGGCTACACCTTC. This gives the protein CASSLEGPSGYTF.

The rearrangement joins TRBV5-4 to TRBJ1-6, with unresolved D. The CDR3 has 15 residues. Trimming took off 1 base at V and 6 bases at J, with 11 bases between the two ends. Germline V gives CDR1 SGHNT, CDR2 YYREEE (reference sequence). CDR3 amino acids: CASSLYPEGNSPLHF. The CDR3 DNA is TGTGCCAGCAGCTTGTATCCGGAGGGTAATTCACCCCTCCACTTT. Full variable domain (outside the CDR3, taken from reference TRBV5-4 and TRBJ1-6): ETGVTQSPTHLIKTRGQQVTLRCSSQSGHNTVSWYQQALGQGPQFIFQYYREEENGRGNFPPRFSGLQFPNYSSELNVNALELDDSALYLCASSLYPEGNSPLHFGNGTRLTVT.